This TCR beta chain was sequenced in a study of cytomegalovirus exposure and HLA in healthy donors. Study outcomes and limitations: Reports showed the classifier diagnosing cytomegalovirus status with high specificity and sensitivity. Researchers counted 164 TCR beta chains as cytomegalovirus-associated. Despite most TCR sequences being rare, some public TCRs occurred in many donors.

The roughly 120-subject validation cohort, separate from the approximately 670-subject first cohort, included the donors. In regard to this clone: Its antigen is unidentified. In the same sample, other DNA sequences code for this CDR3.

This CDR3 contains 14 residues. V lost 2 bases, J lost 2 bases, and 11 bases lay in between. CDR1 is SGHRS, CDR2 YFSETQ, per germline. Sequenced by immunoSEQ multiplex PCR; TCRdb stores in-frame clones only, minus some. The sample carries around 300,000 clones, about 86% recorded once. Sequenced material: PBMCs. The V call is TRBV5-1, the J call TRBJ2-7; tentatively, D is TRBD2 (6 bases). This TCR derives from a woman in her late teens or twenties in good health and CMV-seronegative. Here the CDR3 reads CASSLGTGAYEQYF. The CDR3 DNA reads TGCGCCAGCAGCTTAGGGACTGGGGCCTACGAGCAGTACTTC.